The 27 T cell receptor beta chains given below trace back to one sample, sequenced in a study of control samples from healthy donors and cancer patients. The method was immunoSEQ multiplex PCR; TCRdb's version includes in-frame clones alone and lacks a portion of them. The sample contains about 78,000 clones, about 89% of which appear only once. Sequencing was carried out using blood. The receptors originated from a woman aged 55-70 years in good health.

V is TRBV11-3 and J is TRBJ2-5, with 10 nucleotides matching TRBD2. This CDR3 contains 15 residues. The V segment lost 3 bases and the J segment 5 bases; nucleotides outside the gene matches: 6. Germline CDR1 is SGHNT and CDR2 is YENEEA. CDR3 DNA sequence: TGTGCCAGCAGCTTTCTAGCGGGGGCATGGGAGACCCAGTACTTC. Protein: CASSFLAGAWETQYF.

The chain carries TRBV9 and TRBJ2-5; 8 nucleotides line up with TRBD2. The CDR3 extends over 17 amino acids. Germline-derived CDR1 and CDR2 are SGDLS and YYNGEE. The V gene end was trimmed by 0 bases and the J gene end by 4 bases; junction bases not matched to a gene: 11. CDR3: CASSVGGRGVKGETQYF. The CDR3 coding sequence is TGTGCCAGCAGCGTAGGGGGGCGGGGGGTTAAAGGAGAGACCCAGTACTTC.

This clone was recorded a few times. The chain is built from TRBV2 and TRBJ2-7; no firm D call. Trimming took 3 bases from V and 5 from J, leaving 14 bases between them. Germline loops: CDR1 SNHLY, CDR2 FYNNEI. The CDR3 contains 14 residues. CDR3 protein: CASSEQQRSHEQYF. DNA for the CDR3: TGTGCCAGCAGTGAGCAACAGAGGAGCCACGAGCAGTACTTC.

The CDR3 region has the DNA TGCAGCGCCGCGGCGGAGGGGAGAGGAGGCTACACCTTC. It translates to CSAAAEGRGGYTF. The chain combines TRBV29-1 with TRBJ1-2, with a tentative D call TRBD1 (5 bases). Trimming cost V 7 bases and J 8 bases, with 20 bases left between them. Germline loops: CDR1 SQVTM, CDR2 ANQGSEA. This CDR3 spans 13 amino acids.

This clone was seen only once. V gene TRBV6-2 or TRBV6-3 combines with J gene TRBJ2-1, with 11 bases that match TRBD2. Germline loops: CDR1 MNHEY, CDR2 SVGEGT. This CDR3 has 17 amino acids. V trimming: 2 bases; J trimming: 1 base; junction bases outside the gene matches: 4. The CDR3 here is CASSYGLAGRSYNEQFF. The CDR3 DNA reads as TGTGCCAGCAGTTACGGACTAGCGGGTAGGTCCTACAATGAGCAGTTCTTC.

This chain joins TRBV3-1 (or the pseudogene TRBV3-2) and TRBJ2-1; D possibly corresponds to TRBD1 (6 bases). The germline V gene encodes CDR1 LGHDT and CDR2 YNNKEL (reference sequence). Trimming cost V 4 bases and J 8 bases, with 12 bases left between them. The CDR3 extends over 13 amino acids. CDR3 amino acids: CASSRGLLDEQFF. For the CDR3, the DNA is TGTGCCAGCAGCCGGGGGCTATTGGATGAGCAGTTCTTC.

The chain couples TRBV11-2 to TRBJ1-2; 8 bases are a match to TRBD1. Germline lookup yields CDR1 SGHAT and CDR2 FQNNGV. The CDR3 loop spans 14 amino acids. V was pared by 7 bases and J by 0 bases, with 4 bases of the junction left unmatched. CDR3 residues: CASTRDRTNYGYTF. CDR3 DNA: TGTGCCAGCACCCGGGACAGGACTAACTATGGCTACACCTTC. The entire variable domain, with the rest obtained from reference TRBV11-2 and TRBJ1-2, is as follows: EAGVAQSPRYKIIEKRQSVAFWCNPISGHATLYWYQQILGQGPKLLIQFQNNGVVDDSQLPKDRFSAERLKGVDSTLKIQPAKLEDSAVYLCASTRDRTNYGYTFGSGTRLTVV.

The chain recombines TRBV11-2 with TRBJ2-7, with D maybe TRBD1 (5 bases). Germline values: CDR1 SGHAT, CDR2 FQNNGV. The CDR3 consists of 11 residues. With 3 bases removed from V and 12 bases from J, the gap between germline ends came to 12 bases. The DNA for the CDR3 is TGTGCCAGCAGCTTCAGGGATTTGCGGTACTTC. Translated, it gives CASSFRDLRYF.

The chain uses TRBV6-6 and TRBJ2-3; D is possibly TRBD2 (5 bases). The CDR3 spans 15 residues. Germline assignment: CDR1 MNHNY and CDR2 SVGAGI (reference sequence). The V gene lost 2 bases and the J gene lost 2 bases, with 11 bases spanning the gap. Here the CDR3 DNA reads TGTGCCAGCAGTTACGCGCGGGCCGCCACAGATACGCAGTATTTT. Translating gives CASSYARAATDTQYF.

This rearrangement joins TRBV27 to TRBJ2-1; TRBD2 aligns across 7 bases. The junction had 6 bases not matched to a gene; V was cut back by 4 bases and J by 6 bases. Looked up from germline, CDR1 is MNHEY and CDR2 is SMNVEV (reference sequence). This CDR3 contains 14 residues. DNA for the CDR3: TGTGCCAGCAGTTCCCGACTAGCTCCCAATGAGCAGTTCTTC. Its translation is CASSSRLAPNEQFF.

V and J are TRBV6-2 or TRBV6-3 and TRBJ1-5; D remains ambiguous. The CDR3 covers 13 residues. Germline V gene sequence: CDR1 MNHEY, CDR2 SVGEGT. V dropped 2 bases and J dropped 3 bases, with 5 bases sitting between them. The CDR3 reads CASSYILNQPQHF. The CDR3 DNA is TGTGCCAGCAGTTACATCCTCAATCAGCCCCAGCATTTT.

The CDR3 here is CASSLNQETQYF. The DNA of the CDR3 is TGCGCCAGCAGCTTGAATCAAGAGACCCAGTACTTC. J is TRBJ2-5 and V is TRBV5-1; D is undetermined. This CDR3 is 12 amino acids long. Germline V gene sequence: CDR1 SGHRS, CDR2 YFSETQ. Trimming removed 1 base from V and 2 bases from J, with 3 bases in between.

The V and J genes are TRBV7-2 and TRBJ1-4; D unclear. Trimming removed 2 bases from V and 7 bases from J, with 14 bases in between. The CDR3 extends over 15 amino acids. CDR1 and CDR2 from the germline V gene are SGHTA and FQGNSA. CDR3 sequence reads: CASSLRAPTGEKLFF. As DNA, the CDR3 is TGTGCCAGCAGCTTAAGGGCCCCAACGGGTGAAAAACTGTTTTTT.

The rearrangement uses TRBV14 and TRBJ2-7, with a possible D match to TRBD2 (5 bases). The germline V gene has CDR1 SGHDN and CDR2 FVKESK. The CDR3 runs to 13 residues. The ends were cut back, 1 base at V and 3 bases at J, with 7 bases in the middle. The CDR3 DNA is TGTGCCAGCAGCCAAGGGGCGGGCTACGAGCAGTACTTC. As protein: CASSQGAGYEQYF.

The J gene is TRBJ2-3, the V gene TRBV6-2 or TRBV6-3; D ambiguous. Germline V gene sequence: CDR1 MNHEY, CDR2 SVGEGT. V was trimmed by 4 bases and J by 6 bases, leaving 11 bases between them. The CDR3 runs 13 residues. The CDR3 DNA is TGTGCCAGCAGTTCCCCTCCCGCGGATACGCAGTATTTT. Encoded protein: CASSSPPADTQYF.

The V and J genes are TRBV9 and TRBJ2-2, with D perhaps TRBD1 (5 bases). The CDR3 consists of 15 residues. Germline V CDR1 and CDR2: SGDLS, YYNGEE. Trimming took off 7 bases at V and 4 bases at J, with 17 bases between the two ends. The CDR3 reads CASGRSGLGTGELFF. For the CDR3, the DNA is TGTGCCAGCGGCCGTTCAGGGTTGGGCACCGGGGAGCTGTTTTTT.

V and J are TRBV2 and TRBJ2-3; possibly TRBD1 for D (6 bases). V gave up 4 bases and J gave up 2 bases, with 10 bases separating them. The CDR3 length is 14 residues. From germline, CDR1 is SNHLY and CDR2 FYNNEI. The CDR3 bases are TGTGCCAGCAGTGGGGACATCGCCACAGATACGCAGTATTTT. This codes for CASSGDIATDTQYF.

The chain is built from TRBV19 and TRBJ2-5; TRBD1 or TRBD2 may be the D gene (6 bases each). The length of the CDR3 is 16 residues. Trimming shortened V by 7 bases and J by 2 bases, and 20 bases separated the two germline ends. Germline loops: CDR1 LNHDA, CDR2 SQIVND (reference sequence). The CDR3 nucleotides read TGTGCCAGTACCGGAGGGACACCCACGCGACAAGAGACCCAGTACTTC. Amino acid sequence: CASTGGTPTRQETQYF.

The chain is built from TRBV28 and TRBJ1-1, with D perhaps matching TRBD1 (5 bases). The CDR3 spans 15 residues. V lost 7 bases, J lost 1 base, and 16 bases lay in between. The germline V gene encodes CDR1 MDHEN and CDR2 SYDVKM. The CDR3 here is CASTQGGAKNTEAFF. For the CDR3, the DNA is TGTGCCAGCACCCAGGGAGGGGCGAAGAACACTGAAGCTTTCTTT.

This chain joins TRBV3-1 (or the pseudogene TRBV3-2) and TRBJ2-2, with D perhaps given as TRBD1 or TRBD2 (5 bases each). V dropped 1 base and J dropped 0 bases, with 9 bases sitting between them. The CDR3 runs to 16 residues. Germline loops: CDR1 LGHDT, CDR2 YNNKEL (reference sequence). The CDR3 protein is CASSQAQGPNTGELFF. As DNA, the CDR3 is TGTGCCAGCAGCCAAGCCCAGGGACCGAACACCGGGGAGCTGTTTTTT.

This rearrangement joins TRBV18 to TRBJ2-7, with TRBD2 matching over 11 bases. CDR3 size: 15 residues. Germline CDR1 and CDR2: KGHSH and LQKENI. Germline trimming cut 3 bases from V and 7 bases from J; bases unmatched to any gene: 8. CDR3 sequence reads: CASSPIAGGSGEQYF. The CDR3 bases are TGTGCCAGCTCACCGATAGCGGGAGGGTCGGGGGAGCAGTACTTC.

This sequence joins TRBV9 and TRBJ2-7; D not certain. The CDR3 loop spans 13 amino acids. The germline V gene has CDR1 SGDLS and CDR2 YYNGEE. The V and J ends lost 4 bases and 2 bases respectively, with 10 bases between them. The CDR3 coding sequence is TGTGCCAGCAGCCCCCTAGGGACCTACGAGCAGTACTTC. It encodes CASSPLGTYEQYF.

The chain employs TRBV2 and TRBJ1-1; 7 bases are a match to TRBD1. The CDR3 has 14 residues. Germline V lookup: CDR1 SNHLY, CDR2 FYNNEI. The junction had 5 bases not matched to a gene; V was cut back by 6 bases and J by 1 base. CDR3 coding DNA: TGTGCCAGCAGGGGGGACAGTGCGAACACTGAAGCTTTCTTT. It encodes CASRGDSANTEAFF.

The chain joins TRBV28 to TRBJ1-2; 11 nucleotides match TRBD1. Germline CDR1 is MDHEN and CDR2 is SYDVKM. With 8 bases clipped from V and 14 bases from J, the junction kept 10 bases outside the gene matches. The CDR3 has 12 amino acids. The CDR3 DNA follows: TGTGCCAGCGGGACAGGGGGTTGGCTACAAACCTTC. This translates into CASGTGGWLQTF.

The chain links TRBV19 to TRBJ2-3, with D unresolved. V gave up 3 bases and J gave up 6 bases, with 10 bases separating them. This CDR3 is 13 amino acids long. Germline V gene sequence: CDR1 LNHDA, CDR2 SQIVND (reference sequence). The CDR3 nucleotides read TGTGCCAGTAGTATCGGTAGTGGGGATACGCAGTATTTT. Encoded protein: CASSIGSGDTQYF.

The chain joins TRBV7-2 to TRBJ1-3; D possibly corresponds to TRBD1 (5 bases). Trimming shortened V by 3 bases and J by 4 bases, and 10 bases separated the two germline ends. Germline V gives CDR1 SGHTA, CDR2 FQGNSA. The CDR3 runs 14 residues. CDR3 protein: CASSFAGSGNTIYF. CDR3 DNA sequence: TGTGCCAGCAGCTTCGCAGGGAGCGGAAACACCATATATTTT.

This chain connects TRBV16 to TRBJ1-5, with 7 bases that match TRBD1. CDR1 and CDR2 (germline): KGHSY, FQNENV. This CDR3 has 15 residues. The ends lost 5 bases at V and 1 base at J; junction bases unmatched: 5. CDR3 DNA: TGTGCCAGCAGCGGCCGGGACAGAAGCAATCAGCCCCAGCATTTT. It yields the protein CASSGRDRSNQPQHF.